What follows are 13 T cell receptor beta chains derived from one specimen sequenced in a study of human T cells and chemical hapten exposure. The time point here: pre-sensitization, week 0. This sample's treatment: therapeutic diphenylcyclopropenone sensitization with weekly scalp DPC. From the RACE reads, TCRdb called clonotypes with MiXCR, one entry per CDR3 protein. The sample holds about 380,000 distinct CDR3 sequences, roughly 4.6% seen once. The material was whole blood, obtained in connection with sensitization to the hapten diphenylcyclopropenone (DPC). These receptors originate from a woman in her 50s with alopecia areata. Some clones in this sample may be carry-over from other donors' samples.

This clonotype was observed at least ten times. The chain carries TRBV7-2 and TRBJ1-5; 11 nucleotides align to TRBD1. There are 14 residues in the CDR3. The V and J ends lost 3 bases and 6 bases, in that order; junction bases with no gene match: 1. CDR1 is SGHTA, CDR2 FQGNSA, per germline. The CDR3 DNA is TGTGCCAGCAGCTTCGGGACAGGGGGTCAGCCCCAGCATTTT. It codes for CASSFGTGGQPQHF.

J is TRBJ2-3 and V is TRBV7-2, with TRBD2 matching over 12 bases. The germline V gene encodes CDR1 SGHTA and CDR2 FQGNSA. The CDR3 spans 17 residues. V dropped 2 bases and J dropped 2; count of bases not matched to a gene: 5. For the CDR3, the DNA is TGTGCCAGCAGCTTATTCACTAGCGGGGGGTTCACAGATACGCAGTATTTT. Protein product: CASSLFTSGGFTDTQYF.

This clonotype has ten or more counts. The rearrangement uses TRBV3-1 and TRBJ2-6, with D perhaps given as TRBD1 or TRBD2 (5 bases each). Germline V CDR1 and CDR2: LGHDT, YNNKEL (reference sequence). Between the trimmed V and J ends, which lost 5 bases and 0 bases, there was a span of 17 bases. This CDR3 comprises 18 residues. Written as DNA, the CDR3 is TGTGCCAGCAGCAGACAGAAGAGGGCCCTCTCTGGGGCCAACGTCCTGACTTTC. It translates to CASSRQKRALSGANVLTF.

This chain joins TRBV29-1 and TRBJ2-1, with 13 nucleotides matching TRBD2. The CDR3 length is 13 residues. The germline V gene encodes CDR1 SQVTM and CDR2 ANQGSEA. With 8 bases clipped from V and 9 bases from J, the junction kept 7 bases outside the gene matches. The CDR3 DNA reads as TGCAGCCCTACTAGCGGGGGGGCGTCTGAGCAGTTCTTC. This codes for CSPTSGGASEQFF.

A few counts support this clonotype. The rearrangement uses TRBV20-1 and TRBJ2-7; 10 bases map to TRBD2. Germline CDR1 DFQATT, CDR2 SNEGSKA (reference sequence). J gave up 6 bases and V 6 bases, and 8 bases lay outside the gene matches. The CDR3 is 13 amino acids. The CDR3 DNA reads as TGCAGTGCCCCTAGCGGGAGTACTCCCGAGCAGTACTTC. Its protein product is CSAPSGSTPEQYF.

This clonotype was found a few times. This chain connects TRBV11-2 to TRBJ1-1, with D possibly being TRBD1 (5 bases). CDR1 and CDR2 from the germline V gene are SGHAT and FQNNGV. The CDR3 covers 15 residues. Trimming cost V 6 bases and J 0 bases, with 14 bases left between them. The CDR3 DNA is TGTGCCAGCAGGCTCCAGGGAAGCATGAACACTGAAGCTTTCTTT. Its protein is CASRLQGSMNTEAFF.

This clonotype has just a few counts. V and J are TRBV3-1 and TRBJ2-3, with 7 bases that match TRBD1. This CDR3 is built from 15 residues. CDR1 LGHDT and CDR2 YNNKEL come from the germline V gene (reference sequence). V lost 1 base to trimming and J lost 5 bases; unmatched junction nucleotides: 6. The CDR3 is CASSQGGQEIDTQYF. DNA for the CDR3: TGTGCCAGCAGCCAAGGAGGACAGGAGATAGATACGCAGTATTTT.

This clonotype was observed a handful of times. The CDR3 sequence: CASTLSWGKTQYF. The CDR3 nucleotides are TGTGCCAGCACCCTCTCGTGGGGAAAGACCCAGTACTTC. The V gene is TRBV27, the J gene TRBJ2-5; D not certain. CDR3 length equals 13 residues. V was clipped by 7 bases and J by 6 bases, with 15 bases between them. Per germline, CDR1 MNHEY and CDR2 SMNVEV (reference sequence).

This clonotype was found a few times. The chain is built from TRBV6-6 and TRBJ2-3, with D maybe TRBD1 (6 bases). This CDR3 contains 14 residues. Per the germline V gene, CDR1 is MNHNY and CDR2 is SVGAGI (reference sequence). The germline V and J ends were trimmed by 2 bases and 3 bases, with 9 bases remaining between them. CDR3 region: CASSYNQGTDTQYF. In nucleotides, the CDR3 is TGTGCCAGCAGTTACAACCAGGGGACAGATACGCAGTATTTT.

This clonotype has at least ten counts. This chain links TRBV5-1 with TRBJ2-5, with TRBD1 as a possible D gene (5 bases). The germline V and J ends were trimmed by 1 base and 1 base, with 8 bases remaining between them. Germline V gene data show CDR1 as SGHRS and CDR2 as YFSETQ. This CDR3 is built from 14 residues. CDR3 bases: TGCGCCAGCAGCTTGCGACAGTCCCAAGAGACCCAGTACTTC. This codes for CASSLRQSQETQYF.

This clonotype has at least ten counts. The J gene is TRBJ1-6, the V gene TRBV4-3; TRBD1 might be the D (6 bases). The CDR3 consists of 15 residues. CDR1 is LGHNA and CDR2 is YSLEER in the germline V gene. The germline V and J ends were trimmed by 1 base and 16 bases, with 20 bases remaining between them. For the CDR3, the DNA is TGCGCCAGCAGCCAAGGGGGGGCCACAGAAGGTTCTCTCCACTTT. Protein product: CASSQGGATEGSLHF.

The chain carries TRBV20-1 and TRBJ2-7; 7 nucleotides line up with TRBD1. With 4 bases clipped from V and 0 bases from J, the junction kept 3 bases outside the gene matches. The germline V gene encodes CDR1 DFQATT and CDR2 SNEGSKA (reference sequence). This CDR3 region has 13 residues. This chain's CDR3 is CSAIDRDSYEQYF. CDR3 DNA sequence: TGCAGTGCTATAGACAGGGACTCCTACGAGCAGTACTTC.

This clonotype was counted between two and nine times. The CDR3 DNA reads TGTGCCAGCAGCGTAGCAAGCGGGGAGCTGTTTTTT. Translating gives CASSVASGELFF. The chain has TRBV9 and TRBJ2-2; D is ambiguous. V dropped 0 bases and J dropped 7 bases, with 4 bases sitting between them. CDR3 length: 12 amino acids. Germline assignment: CDR1 SGDLS and CDR2 YYNGEE.